This T cell receptor (beta chain) is from a study of T cell repertoires in cytomegalovirus infection. Overall study: Matching HLA type and CMV infection were both indicated by public TCR beta signatures. General study results and limits: Cumulative public TCR beta family frequency identified carriers of CMV plus the relevant HLA. The ex vivo response was dominated by HLA-C-restricted CMV-specific TCR beta clonotypes.

TCRdb analysed the reads with MiXCR anew, one entry per CDR3 protein. The data hold 200,000 to 300,000 distinct CDR3 sequences, with around 12% observed a single time. The CDR3 is 17 residues long. V lost 5 bases to trimming and J lost 3 bases, with 19 bases between them. Ten or more counts support this clonotype. Its antigen is as yet unknown. This receptor was taken from a human donor in good health (CMV status not recorded). Some clones in this sample may be carry-over from other donors' samples. The material sequenced was PBMCs. V and J are TRBV12-3 or TRBV12-4 and TRBJ1-4; the D gene is possibly TRBD1 (6 bases). The CDR3 coding sequence is TGTGCCAGCAGTGCCCCCCCGGGGGGCGCAGCTAATGAAAAACTGTTTTTT. This codes for CASSAPPGGAANEKLFF.